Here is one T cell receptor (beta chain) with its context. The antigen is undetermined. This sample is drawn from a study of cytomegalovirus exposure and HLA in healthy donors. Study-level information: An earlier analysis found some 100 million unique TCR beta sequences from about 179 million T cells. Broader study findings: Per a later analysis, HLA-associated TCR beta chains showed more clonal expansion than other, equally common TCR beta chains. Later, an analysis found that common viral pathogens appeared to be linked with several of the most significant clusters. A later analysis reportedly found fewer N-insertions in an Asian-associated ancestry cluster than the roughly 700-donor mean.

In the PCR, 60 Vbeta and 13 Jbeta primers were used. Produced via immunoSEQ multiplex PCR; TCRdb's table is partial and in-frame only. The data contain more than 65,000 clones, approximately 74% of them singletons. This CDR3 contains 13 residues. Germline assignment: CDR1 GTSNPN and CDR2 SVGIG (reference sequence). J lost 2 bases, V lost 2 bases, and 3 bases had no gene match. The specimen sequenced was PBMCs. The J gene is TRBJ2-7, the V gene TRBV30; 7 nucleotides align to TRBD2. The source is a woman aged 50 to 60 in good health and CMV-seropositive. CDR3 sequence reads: CAWSSGTPYEQYF. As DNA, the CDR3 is TGTGCCTGGAGTAGCGGGACCCCCTACGAGCAGTACTTC.